Listed below are T cell receptor beta chains from one sample, sequenced in a study of vaccination and CD4 T cells after COVID-19. Their antigens remain unidentified. Each CDR3 protein is one row after TCRdb ran MiXCR on the PCR reads. The table records over 14,000 distinct CDR3 sequences, approximately 52% of them present only once. Specimen: CD4+ T cells from blood, cultured in vitro. The receptor source for this set is a human donor who had recovered from COVID-19. CDR3s include the opening cysteine and the closing phenylalanine or tryptophan. Each record gives: J gene, clone size, V gene, D gene, CDR3 protein, CDR3 DNA. The D gene is left open where the match is weak. A row's size may be missing; if present it is once, few, many or a size class.

TRBJ2-3 | NA | TRBV28 | NA | CASSSGAGTLLADTQYF | TGTGCCAGCAGTTCGGGGGCCGGGACTCTTTTGGCAGATACGCAGTATTTT
TRBJ1-1 | NA | TRBV7-3 | TRBD1 | CASSVQGASETFF | TGTGCCAGCAGCGTACAGGGGGCCTCTGAAACTTTCTTT
TRBJ1-2 | NA | TRBV2 | NA | CASSEARLSRGYTF | TGTGCCAGCAGTGAAGCGCGGTTGTCCCGGGGCTACACCTTC
TRBJ2-4 | NA | TRBV7-9 | NA | CASARDGSKRTKNIQYF | TGTGCCAGCGCCCGGGACGGAAGTAAGAGGACCAAAAACATTCAGTACTTC
TRBJ2-1 | NA | TRBV11-2 | TRBD2 | CASSLDRIAGGEQFF | TGTGCCAGCAGCTTAGATAGAATAGCGGGAGGTGAGCAGTTCTTC
TRBJ1-1 | medium-sized | TRBV19 | NA | CASSNQAANTEAFF | TGTGCCAGTAGTAACCAGGCGGCAAACACTGAAGCTTTCTTT
TRBJ2-5 | NA | TRBV12-3/TRBV12-4 | NA | CASSLGLGQMLGKTQYF | TGTGCCAGCAGTTTGGGTCTCGGACAAATGTTGGGAAAGACCCAGTACTTC
TRBJ1-1 | few | TRBV20-1 | NA | CSARDGRNTEAFF | TGCAGTGCTAGAGATGGAAGAAACACTGAAGCTTTCTTT
TRBJ1-2 | NA | TRBV20-1 | NA | CSAREGDNYGYTF | TGCAGTGCTAGGGAAGGGGACAACTATGGCTACACCTTC
TRBJ1-2 | NA | TRBV2 | NA | CASSGPSFGTF | TGTGCCAGCAGTGGACCATCGTTCGGGACCTTC
TRBJ1-2 | few | TRBV6-1 | TRBD1 | CASSLPGQNYGYTF | TGTGCCAGCAGCCTACCGGGACAGAACTATGGCTACACCTTC
TRBJ1-2 | large | TRBV6-1 | NA | CASSESIGYTF | TGTGCCAGCAGTGAGAGTATCGGCTACACCTTC
TRBJ1-6 | NA | TRBV2 | NA | CASSDEYNSPLHF | TGTGCCAGCAGTGATGAGTATAATTCACCCCTCCACTTT
TRBJ2-1 | NA | TRBV2 | NA | CASRYTSPGEQFF | TGTGCCAGCAGGTACACTAGCCCTGGGGAGCAGTTCTTC
TRBJ1-6 | NA | TRBV7-9 | NA | CASSFYSPLHF | TGTGCCAGCAGCTTCTATTCACCCCTCCACTTT
TRBJ1-5 | NA | TRBV12-3/TRBV12-4 | NA | CASSARGNQPQHF | TGTGCCAGCAGTGCTCGGGGCAATCAGCCCCAGCATTTT
TRBJ2-3 | NA | TRBV12-3/TRBV12-4 | TRBD1 | CASSPQDRGHTQYF | TGTGCCAGCAGTCCACAGGACAGGGGCCATACGCAGTATTTT
TRBJ1-6 | NA | TRBV2 | NA | CASSRTKGSPLHF | TGTGCCAGCAGTCGAACCAAGGGTTCACCCCTCCACTTT
TRBJ1-4 | NA | TRBV7-9 | NA | CASSLGPDEKLFF | TGTGCCAGCAGCTTAGGGCCAGATGAAAAACTGTTTTTT
TRBJ2-2 | NA | TRBV24-1 | TRBD1 | CATSDLGQGAGTGELFF | TGTGCCACCAGTGATTTGGGACAGGGGGCCGGTACCGGGGAGCTGTTTTTT
TRBJ1-2 | few | TRBV2 | TRBD1 | CASMGTGSMDTF | TGTGCCAGCATGGGGACAGGGAGTATGGACACCTTC
TRBJ2-7 | NA | TRBV5-1 | TRBD1 | CASSSQGASNEQYF | TGCGCCAGCAGCTCACAGGGGGCATCTAACGAGCAGTACTTC
TRBJ2-5 | few | TRBV20-1 | NA | CSATGLGETQYF | TGCAGTGCTACAGGACTCGGGGAGACCCAGTACTTC
TRBJ1-5 | few | TRBV2 | TRBD1 | CASSRQGINQPQHF | TGTGCCAGCAGTCGACAGGGAATCAATCAGCCCCAGCATTTT
TRBJ2-7 | few | TRBV7-8 | NA | CASSWGTYGVYEQYF | TGTGCCAGCAGCTGGGGGACGTACGGCGTCTACGAGCAGTACTTC
TRBJ2-7 | few | TRBV6-2/TRBV6-3 | TRBD2 | CASSYSTKTSGSYEQYF | TGTGCCAGCAGTTACTCGACTAAGACTAGCGGGAGCTACGAGCAGTACTTC
TRBJ2-7 | NA | TRBV19 | NA | CASSIGLATVNEQYF | TGTGCCAGTAGTATAGGTCTAGCTACGGTCAACGAGCAGTACTTC
TRBJ2-7 | NA | TRBV20-1 | NA | CSATQKLYEQYF | TGCAGTGCTACCCAGAAACTCTACGAGCAGTACTTC
TRBJ2-2 | once | TRBV2 | TRBD1 | CASRDREVGELFF | TGTGCCAGCAGGGACAGGGAGGTCGGGGAGCTGTTTTTT
TRBJ2-5 | few | TRBV20-1 | TRBD2 | CSARPTSDTYQETQYF | TGCAGTGCTAGACCGACTAGCGATACGTACCAAGAGACCCAGTACTTC
TRBJ2-7 | NA | TRBV20-1 | TRBD1 | CSARDRAGEQYF | TGCAGTGCTAGGGACAGGGCTGGCGAGCAGTACTTC
TRBJ2-5 | NA | TRBV9 | TRBD2 | CASSAKRGDETQYF | TGTGCCAGCAGCGCAAAGCGGGGGGACGAGACCCAGTACTTC
TRBJ2-1 | NA | TRBV27 | NA | CASTAGGRYNEQFF | TGTGCCAGCACGGCCGGGGGGCGGTACAATGAGCAGTTCTTC
TRBJ2-3 | NA | TRBV19 | TRBD2 | CASTSLGGTSGTDTQYF | TGTGCCAGTACCTCACTCGGAGGGACTAGCGGCACAGATACGCAGTATTTT
TRBJ2-1 | few | TRBV6-2/TRBV6-3 | NA | CASSYSINSYNEQFF | TGTGCCAGCAGTTACTCGATTAACTCCTACAATGAGCAGTTCTTC
TRBJ2-1 | NA | TRBV10-2 | NA | CASSVVPRRYNEQFF | TGCGCCAGCAGTGTAGTACCTAGGCGATACAATGAGCAGTTCTTC
TRBJ2-1 | once | TRBV20-1 | TRBD2 | CSARGSSGGVYNEQFF | TGCAGTGCTAGAGGGAGCTCGGGGGGGGTCTACAATGAGCAGTTCTTC
TRBJ2-7 | NA | TRBV5-1 | NA | CASSPDQGSGREQYF | TGCGCCAGCAGCCCCGACCAAGGCTCCGGTCGCGAGCAGTACTTC
TRBJ2-7 | NA | TRBV29-1 | TRBD1 | CSARRDRSSYEQYF | TGCAGCGCCCGCCGGGACAGGAGCTCCTACGAGCAGTACTTC
TRBJ2-6 | medium-sized | TRBV7-8 | NA | CASSLVGVSSGANVLTF | TGTGCCAGCAGCTTAGTAGGGGTGAGCTCTGGGGCCAACGTCCTGACTTTC
TRBJ2-6 | NA | TRBV24-1 | NA | CATSDSGRGANVLTF | TGTGCCACCAGTGATTCGGGGCGTGGGGCCAACGTCCTGACTTTC
TRBJ2-5 | NA | TRBV6-1 | NA | CASSDLYQETQYF | TGTGCCAGCAGTGATCTGTACCAAGAGACCCAGTACTTC
TRBJ1-5 | NA | TRBV10-3 | NA | CAISESLSQPQHF | TGTGCCATCAGTGAGTCTCTATCACAGCCCCAGCATTTT
TRBJ2-7 | NA | TRBV6-1 | NA | CASRRTSNTYEQYF | TGTGCCAGCAGGCGGACATCGAACACCTACGAGCAGTACTTC
TRBJ2-1 | NA | TRBV20-1 | TRBD2 | CSASRSGGWYNEQFF | TGCAGTGCTAGTAGGAGCGGGGGGTGGTACAATGAGCAGTTCTTC
TRBJ2-1 | NA | TRBV7-9 | TRBD2 | CASSLGGTIYNEQFF | TGTGCCAGCAGCTTAGGAGGGACTATTTACAATGAGCAGTTCTTC
TRBJ2-7 | few | TRBV27 | TRBD2 | CASSRTSGGQISYEQYF | TGTGCCAGCAGTCGGACTAGCGGGGGCCAAATCTCCTACGAGCAGTACTTC
TRBJ1-5 | NA | TRBV6-1 | NA | CASRDLEGWTQPQHF | TGTGCCAGCAGGGACTTGGAGGGGTGGACTCAGCCCCAGCATTTT
TRBJ1-1 | NA | TRBV5-4 | NA | CASSGGQNTEAFF | TGTGCCAGCAGCGGAGGACAAAACACTGAAGCTTTCTTT
TRBJ2-3 | NA | TRBV18 | NA | CASSPSGPSTDTQYF | TGTGCCAGCTCACCTTCAGGACCTAGCACAGATACGCAGTATTTT
TRBJ2-5 | NA | TRBV6-1 | TRBD1 | CASSIRGQGETQYF | TGTGCCAGCAGTATCCGGGGACAGGGGGAGACCCAGTACTTC
TRBJ1-2 | few | TRBV2 | TRBD1 | CASSEGTGGGYGYTF | TGTGCCAGCAGTGAAGGGACAGGGGGCGGCTATGGCTACACCTTC
TRBJ2-2 | NA | TRBV7-2 | NA | CASRPEGTNTGELFF | TGTGCCAGCAGACCGGAGGGCACAAACACCGGGGAGCTGTTTTTT
TRBJ2-7 | few | TRBV7-9 | NA | CASSAYLPSWNEQYF | TGTGCCAGCAGCGCCTACCTTCCCTCGTGGAACGAGCAGTACTTC
TRBJ1-4 | NA | TRBV4-3 | TRBD1 | CASSQDPRGATNEKLFF | TGCGCCAGCAGCCAAGATCCCAGGGGGGCGACTAATGAAAAACTGTTTTTT
TRBJ1-5 | NA | TRBV6-5 | NA | CASSYRGGASNQPQHF | TGTGCCAGCAGTTACCGGGGAGGGGCGAGCAATCAGCCCCAGCATTTT
TRBJ1-6 | NA | TRBV28 | NA | CASITGTENSPLHF | TGTGCCAGCATCACCGGGACGGAAAATTCACCCCTCCACTTT
TRBJ1-2 | NA | TRBV6-1 | TRBD1 | CASTEEPDRTYGYTF | TGTGCCAGCACCGAAGAACCGGACAGGACCTATGGCTACACCTTC